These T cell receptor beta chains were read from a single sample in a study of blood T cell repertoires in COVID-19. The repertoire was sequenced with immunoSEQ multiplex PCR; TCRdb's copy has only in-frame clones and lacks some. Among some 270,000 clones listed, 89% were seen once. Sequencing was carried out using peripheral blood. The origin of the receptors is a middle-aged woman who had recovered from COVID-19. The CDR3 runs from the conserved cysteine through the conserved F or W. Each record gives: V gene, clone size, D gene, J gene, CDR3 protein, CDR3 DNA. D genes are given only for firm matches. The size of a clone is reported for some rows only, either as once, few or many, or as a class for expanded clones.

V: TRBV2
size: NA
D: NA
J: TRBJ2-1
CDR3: CASSELAGSYNEQFF
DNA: TGTGCCAGCAGTGAACTGGCGGGTTCCTACAATGAGCAGTTCTTC

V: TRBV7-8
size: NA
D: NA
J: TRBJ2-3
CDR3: CASTQQGPRDTQYF
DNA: TGTGCCAGCACCCAACAGGGACCGAGGGATACGCAGTATTTT

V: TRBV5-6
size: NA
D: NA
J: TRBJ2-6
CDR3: CASSRAEVLSGANVLTF
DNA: TGTGCCAGCAGCCGAGCAGAGGTCCTCTCTGGGGCCAACGTCCTGACTTTC

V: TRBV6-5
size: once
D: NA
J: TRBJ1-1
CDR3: CASTPGGGGTEAFF
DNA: TGTGCCAGCACTCCCGGGGGGGGAGGAACTGAAGCTTTCTTT

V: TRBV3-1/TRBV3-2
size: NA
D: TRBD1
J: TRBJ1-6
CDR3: CASSQDMTGDSPLHF
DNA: TGTGCCAGCAGCCAAGATATGACAGGGGATTCACCCCTCCACTTT

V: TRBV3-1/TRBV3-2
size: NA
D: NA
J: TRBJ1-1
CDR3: CASSQDEVLTEAFF
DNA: TGTGCCAGCAGCCAAGATGAGGTACTCACTGAAGCTTTCTTT

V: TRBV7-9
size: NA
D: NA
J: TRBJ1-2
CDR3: CASSLELVAGDGYTF
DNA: TGTGCCAGCAGCTTAGAACTGGTAGCGGGCGATGGCTACACCTTC

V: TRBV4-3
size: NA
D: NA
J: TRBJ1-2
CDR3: CASSHPGGIDGYTF
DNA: TGCGCCAGCAGCCATCCGGGGGGGATCGATGGCTACACCTTC

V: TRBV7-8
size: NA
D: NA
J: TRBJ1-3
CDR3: CASSLGGPGVENTIYF
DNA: TGTGCCAGCAGCTTAGGGGGACCGGGGGTAGAAAACACCATATATTTT

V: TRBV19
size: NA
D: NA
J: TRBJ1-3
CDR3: CASSIDDSSGNTIYF
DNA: TGTGCCAGTAGTATAGATGACAGCTCTGGAAACACCATATATTTT

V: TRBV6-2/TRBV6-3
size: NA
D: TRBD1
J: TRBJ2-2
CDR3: CASSDPGQATGELFF
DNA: TGTGCCAGCAGTGACCCGGGACAGGCCACCGGGGAGCTGTTTTTT

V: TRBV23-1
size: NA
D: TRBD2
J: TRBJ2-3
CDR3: CASSSGGGPVDTQYF
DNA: TGCGCCAGCAGTTCCGGGGGAGGGCCTGTAGATACGCAGTATTTT

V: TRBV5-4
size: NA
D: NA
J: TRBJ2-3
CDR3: CASSLRQKSSTDTQYF
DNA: TGTGCCAGCAGCTTACGACAAAAGTCTAGCACAGATACGCAGTATTTT

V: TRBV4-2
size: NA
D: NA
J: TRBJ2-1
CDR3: CASSQELASYNEQFF
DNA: TGTGCCAGCAGCCAAGAATTAGCGTCCTACAATGAGCAGTTCTTC

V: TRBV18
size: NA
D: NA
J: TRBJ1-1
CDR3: CASSVGGTEAFF
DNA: TGTGCCAGCTCCGTCGGGGGAACTGAAGCTTTCTTT

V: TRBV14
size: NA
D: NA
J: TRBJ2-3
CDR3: CASSQDREPRYTDTQYF
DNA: TGTGCCAGCAGCCAAGACCGGGAACCTCGATACACAGATACGCAGTATTTT

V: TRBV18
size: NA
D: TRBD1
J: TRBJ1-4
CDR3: CASSPWSSGGGNEKLFF
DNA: TGTGCCAGCTCACCATGGTCCTCAGGGGGCGGTAATGAAAAACTGTTTTTT

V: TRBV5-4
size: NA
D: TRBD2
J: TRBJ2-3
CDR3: CASSLGPRTSGPGTDTQYF
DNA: TGTGCCAGCAGCTTGGGTCCGCGGACTAGCGGTCCTGGCACAGATACGCAGTATTTT

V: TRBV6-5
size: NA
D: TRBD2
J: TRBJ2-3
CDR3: CASSWGGSPDTQYF
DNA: TGTGCCAGCAGTTGGGGGGGATCGCCAGATACGCAGTATTTT

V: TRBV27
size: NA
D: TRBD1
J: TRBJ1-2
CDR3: CASRPGTGHYGYTF
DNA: TGTGCCAGCAGACCCGGGACAGGGCACTATGGCTACACCTTC

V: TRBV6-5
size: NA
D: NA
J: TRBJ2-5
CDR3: CASSYRRAWGETQYF
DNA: TGTGCCAGCAGTTACCGCAGGGCGTGGGGCGAGACCCAGTACTTC

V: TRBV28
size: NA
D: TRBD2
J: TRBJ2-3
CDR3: CASIDAAGGAGDTQYF
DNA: TGTGCCAGCATCGACGCGGCGGGGGGGGCCGGAGATACGCAGTATTTT

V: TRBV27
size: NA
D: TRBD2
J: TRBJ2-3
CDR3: CASRTSGGSDTQYF
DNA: TGTGCCAGCAGGACTAGCGGGGGGTCAGATACGCAGTATTTT

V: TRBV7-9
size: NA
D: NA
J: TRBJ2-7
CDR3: CASSLGDEQYF
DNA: TGTGCCAGCAGCTTAGGAGACGAGCAGTACTTC

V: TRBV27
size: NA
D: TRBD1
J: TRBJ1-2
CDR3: CASSPRQGNYGYTF
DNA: TGTGCCAGCAGTCCCCGACAGGGAAACTATGGCTACACCTTC

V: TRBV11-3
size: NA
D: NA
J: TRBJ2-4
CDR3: CASSSTRDFKNIQYF
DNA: TGTGCCAGCAGCTCGACCCGGGACTTCAAAAACATTCAGTACTTC

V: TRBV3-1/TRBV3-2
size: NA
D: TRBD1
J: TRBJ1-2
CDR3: CASSQWTGGDYGYTF
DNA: TGTGCCAGCAGCCAATGGACAGGGGGCGATTATGGCTACACCTTC

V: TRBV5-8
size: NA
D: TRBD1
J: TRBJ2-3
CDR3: CASSLQGAGTDTQYF
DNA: TGTGCCAGCAGCTTACAGGGGGCTGGCACAGATACGCAGTATTTT

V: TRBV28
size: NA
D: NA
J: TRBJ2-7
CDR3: CASNKGWAGRNEQYF
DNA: TGTGCCAGCAATAAGGGGTGGGCAGGGCGCAACGAGCAGTACTTC

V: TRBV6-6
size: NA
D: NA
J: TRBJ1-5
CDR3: CASSHPETRLSNQPQHF
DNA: TGTGCCAGCAGTCACCCTGAGACACGGTTAAGCAATCAGCCCCAGCATTTT

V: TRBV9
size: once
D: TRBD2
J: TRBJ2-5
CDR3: CASSAGGQQETQYF
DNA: TGTGCCAGCAGCGCGGGGGGGCAGCAAGAGACCCAGTACTTC

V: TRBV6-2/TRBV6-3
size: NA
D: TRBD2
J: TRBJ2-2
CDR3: CASSYLNGGATGELFF
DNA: TGTGCCAGCAGTTACTTAAACGGGGGGGCCACCGGGGAGCTGTTTTTT